The clone carrying this TCR beta chain was recorded a few times. No antigen is known for it. Sequencing was performed with immunoSEQ multiplex PCR; in TCRdb, only in-frame clones are kept and a portion is missing. Here the sample spans 40,000 or so clones, approximately 80% being singletons. The time point denotes: week 47, end of study. Every vaccine dose comprised 300 ug of mutant IDH1 20-mer peptide plus topical imiquimod. This sample is part of a study of a mutant IDH1 vaccine in newly diagnosed glioma. Background on the study: Vaccinations were initiated 4-6 weeks following radiotherapy alone, or were given together with temozolomide cycles. Treated patients showed a male proportion of about 62%, a female proportion of about 40%, and a mean age of about 44 years. Before enrollment, patients got radiotherapy alone, temozolomide alone, or mostly the combination.

General observations from the study: Induction of immune responses by the vaccine occurred in just under 95% of patients.

The V gene lost 10 bases and the J gene lost 6 bases, with 6 bases spanning the gap. The germline CDR1 and CDR2 sequences are MNHNS and SASEGT. The CDR3 consists of 9 residues. Sequencing was performed on PBMCs, taken from a glioma patient whose treatment included an IDH1 peptide vaccine. The chain combines TRBV6-1 with TRBJ1-2; D gene unclear. This receptor was obtained from a young man with glioma. Some clones in this sample may be carry-over from other donors' samples. CDR3 coding DNA: TGTGCCACCCGCCATGGCTACACCTTC. This sequence encodes CATRHGYTF.